This note documents a single TCR beta chain sequence. Its antigen is not known. CDR1 and CDR2 (germline): LNHDA, SQIVND (reference sequence). Trimming cost V 9 bases and J 0 bases, with 11 bases left between them. There are 13 residues in the CDR3. The data originate from a study of blood T cell dynamics during melanoma immunotherapy. Turning to the study itself: First-line therapy was either pembrolizumab or nivolumab with ipilimumab for metastatic melanoma.

The assay received all extracted DNA from sorted CD8+ subsets. Some clones are missing from TCRdb's copy, which holds only in-frame ones; the method was immunoSEQ multiplex PCR. This sample yields a few hundred clones, of which roughly 79% are seen a single time; about 12% belongs to the top ten. Time point denoted: pre-treatment baseline. The CD3+ CD4- CD8+ CD45RA- CD45RO-high CD27- CCR7- memory phenotype defined TIE cells. Sampling occurred pretreatment (T0) and at week 3 (W3), after cycle one of checkpoint blockade. Disease control meant complete response, partial response or stable disease at 12 weeks. Points from the study as a whole: Immune-effector CD8+ cells best matched cell-free DNA CDR3 sequences and were most clonal.

This sequence joins TRBV19 and TRBJ1-1; D is possibly TRBD1 (5 bases). Here the sequenced sample was CD8+ T cells from blood, taken from a patient treated with checkpoint blockade. The TCR comes from a human donor with melanoma. CDR3 DNA sequence: TGTGCCAGCAAGACAGTGATGAACACTGAAGCTTTCTTT. This translates into CASKTVMNTEAFF. The whole variable domain, filled in from reference TRBV19 and TRBJ1-1, reads DGGITQSPKYLFRKEGQNVTLSCEQNLNHDAMYWYRQDPGQGLRLIYYSQIVNDFQKGDIAEGYSVSREKKESFPLTVTSAQKNPTAFYLCASKTVMNTEAFFGQGTRLTVV.